The next 20 T cell receptor beta chains were all read from a single sample in a study of beta chain features in type 1 diabetes. Whole-study findings and limits: Type 1 diabetes patients showed a moderate but significant shortening of TCRB CDR3s in all four CD4+ subsets.

Of the isolated RNA, all was reverse transcribed, and so the sequenced material was expressed TCRB transcripts. Here immunoSEQ multiplex PCR was the method, and the copy in TCRdb shows in-frame clones only, minus some. The repertoire holds 500,000 to 850,000 clones, more than 13% seen once, with 0.035% to 0.045% in the top ten. Their specific antigens are unknown. The sample was naive CD4+ T cells from blood. The receptor source for this set is a man younger than 35 with type 1 diabetes.

The chain couples TRBV4-3 to TRBJ1-1; D may be TRBD1 (5 bases). Germline lookup yields CDR1 LGHNA and CDR2 YSLEER. Trimming removed 0 bases at V and 4 bases at J, with 15 bases between. There are 16 residues in the CDR3. CDR3 bases: TGCGCCAGCAGCCAAGATGGTCCCAGGGTCCCCACTGAAGCTTTCTTT. Translating it yields CASSQDGPRVPTEAFF.

The J gene is TRBJ2-3, the V gene TRBV5-1; 7 bases fit TRBD2. The CDR3 runs 16 residues. Losses at the gene ends were 1 base for V and 5 bases for J; bases not matched to a gene: 10. Germline CDR1 and CDR2: SGHRS and YFSETQ. The CDR3: CASSLNRAGEVDTQYF. In nucleotides, the CDR3 is TGCGCCAGCAGCTTGAATCGGGCGGGAGAGGTAGATACGCAGTATTTT.

The J gene is TRBJ2-3, the V gene TRBV28, with unresolved D. V was shortened by 6 bases and J by 5 bases, with 18 bases between the two germline ends. CDR1 and CDR2 from the germline V gene are MDHEN and SYDVKM. The CDR3 has 15 residues. CDR3 region: CASSPPAAIGDTQYF. In nucleotides, the CDR3 is TGTGCCAGCAGCCCTCCGGCTGCAATTGGAGATACGCAGTATTTT.

This clone was seen a few times. J is TRBJ1-3 and V is TRBV30; D uncertain. The CDR3 totals 19 residues. Germline V gene sequence: CDR1 GTSNPN, CDR2 SVGIG (reference sequence). Trimming took 2 bases from V and 0 from J, leaving 23 bases between them. In DNA form, the CDR3 reads TGTGCCTGGAGTCCGTACGGGAATGACGGATTTTACTCTGGAAACACCATATATTTT. It codes for CAWSPYGNDGFYSGNTIYF.

J is TRBJ2-7 and V is TRBV2; unclear D gene. This CDR3 region has 14 residues. Germline CDR1 and CDR2: SNHLY and FYNNEI. Trimming shortened V by 11 bases and J by 0 bases, and 17 bases separated the two germline ends. Here the CDR3 reads CAPRSGISSYEQYF. In DNA form, the CDR3 reads TGTGCCCCCCGCTCGGGCATTAGCTCCTACGAGCAGTACTTC. The full variable domain, with the rest looked up from reference TRBV2 and TRBJ2-7, is EPEVTQTPSHQVTQMGQEVILRCVPISNHLYFYWYRQILGQKVEFLVSFYNNEISEKSEIFDDQFSVERPDGSNFTLKIRSTKLEDSAMYFCAPRSGISSYEQYFGPGTRLTVT.

There are a few counts of this clone. This rearrangement joins TRBV29-1 to TRBJ1-2, with D maybe TRBD1 (5 bases). V was pared by 5 bases and J by 6 bases, with 7 bases between. This CDR3 contains 10 residues. The germline CDR1 and CDR2 sequences are SQVTM and ANQGSEA. CDR3 sequence: CSVQGDGYTF. In DNA form, the CDR3 reads TGCAGCGTTCAGGGAGATGGCTACACCTTC.

This clone was seen more than once but under ten times. This sequence joins TRBV9 and TRBJ2-1; the D gene is possibly TRBD2 (6 bases). Germline lookup yields CDR1 SGDLS and CDR2 YYNGEE. V was cut by 3 bases and J by 8 bases, with 9 bases left in between. The CDR3 is 12 residues long. CDR3 DNA: TGTGCCAGCAGCGGACTAGTCTATGAGCAGTTCTTC. This encodes CASSGLVYEQFF.

This clone came up a few times. This sequence joins TRBV5-1 and TRBJ2-5, with 7 bases that match TRBD1. The germline V gene has CDR1 SGHRS and CDR2 YFSETQ. The CDR3 loop spans 11 amino acids. V lost 6 bases to trimming and J lost 7 bases; unmatched junction nucleotides: 3. The CDR3 loop reads CASTGQATQYF. CDR3 sequence (DNA): TGCGCCAGCACCGGACAGGCGACCCAGTACTTC. The full variable domain, its missing parts supplied by reference TRBV5-1 and TRBJ2-5, is KAGVTQTPRYLIKTRGQQVTLSCSPISGHRSVSWYQQTPGQGLQFLFEYFSETQRNKGNFPGRFSGRQFSNSRSEMNVSTLELGDSALYLCASTGQATQYFGPGTRLLVL.

In DNA, the CDR3 is TGTGCCTGGACCGGGACGGGAAAGAACACTGAAGCTTTCTTT. It encodes CAWTGTGKNTEAFF. This chain uses TRBV30 with TRBJ1-1; D possibly corresponds to TRBD1 (5 bases). Germline lookup yields CDR1 GTSNPN and CDR2 SVGIG (reference sequence). The CDR3 length is 14 residues. Trimming cost V 4 bases and J 1 base, with 13 bases left between them. Variable domain in full (rest from reference TRBV30 and TRBJ1-1): SQTIHQWPATLVQPVGSPLSLECTVEGTSNPNLYWYRQAAGRGLQLLFYSVGIGQISSEVPQNLSASRPQDRQFILSSKKLLLSDSGFYLCAWTGTGKNTEAFFGQGTRLTVV.

The chain is built from TRBV5-1 and TRBJ2-3; D is undetermined. The CDR3 length is 14 residues. Germline V gives CDR1 SGHRS, CDR2 YFSETQ. V gave up 4 bases and J gave up 2 bases, with 11 bases separating them. CDR3 residues: CASSARADTDTQYF. The CDR3 DNA reads TGCGCCAGCAGCGCCCGCGCCGACACAGATACGCAGTATTTT.

This clone was counted between two and nine times. CDR3 region: CSIRQDPYNEQFF. For the CDR3, the DNA is TGCAGCATCCGACAGGATCCCTACAATGAGCAGTTCTTC. The V and J genes are TRBV29-1 and TRBJ2-1, with a possible D match to TRBD1 (6 bases). Germline CDR1 and CDR2: SQVTM and ANQGSEA. V gave up 8 bases and J gave up 2 bases, with 13 bases separating them. This CDR3 is 13 amino acids long.

V usage is TRBV13 and J usage is TRBJ1-6; TRBD1 is a possible D gene (5 bases). CDR1 is PRHDT and CDR2 is FYEKMQ in the germline V gene (reference sequence). This CDR3 has 20 amino acids. The ends were cut back, 2 bases at V and 0 bases at J, with 20 bases in the middle. CDR3 amino acids: CASSLQGRPFQSSYNSPLHF. In nucleotides, the CDR3 is TGTGCCAGCAGCTTACAGGGTCGTCCTTTCCAAAGCTCCTATAATTCACCCCTCCACTTT.

The genes are TRBV4-3 and TRBJ2-3; TRBD2 matches 9 bases. CDR1 is LGHNA, CDR2 YSLEER, per germline. V was clipped by 4 bases and J by 1 base; unmatched bases: 3. The CDR3 totals 15 residues. CDR3 DNA sequence: TGCGCCAGCAGCCCTCAGCGGGGGGGCACAGATACGCAGTATTTT. Its protein is CASSPQRGGTDTQYF.

This clone showed up just a few times. The CDR3 coding sequence is TGTGCCAGCAGTTCATCGGGACAGGGGTCCTACGAGCAGTACTTC. Protein product: CASSSSGQGSYEQYF. The chain uses TRBV28 and TRBJ2-7; 10 bases are a match to TRBD1. The CDR3 has 15 amino acids. With 4 bases clipped from V and 1 base from J, the junction kept 4 bases outside the gene matches. CDR1 MDHEN and CDR2 SYDVKM come from the germline V gene.

V gene TRBV27 combines with J gene TRBJ2-3, with a possible D match to TRBD1 (7 bases). V was clipped by 5 bases and J by 6 bases, with 18 bases between them. The CDR3 runs 15 residues. Germline V gene sequence: CDR1 MNHEY, CDR2 SMNVEV (reference sequence). The CDR3 is CASSLSRGVVDTQYF. CDR3 in DNA: TGTGCCAGCAGTCTAAGCAGGGGGGTTGTGGATACGCAGTATTTT.

This clone was recorded a few times. CDR3: CASSLVKMTGELFF. CDR3 nucleotides: TGTGCCAGCAGCTTAGTGAAGATGACCGGGGAGCTGTTTTTT. The chain employs TRBV7-2 and TRBJ2-2; D not resolved. The V gene lost 1 base and the J gene lost 5 bases, with 8 bases spanning the gap. The CDR3 covers 14 residues. Per the germline V gene, CDR1 is SGHTA and CDR2 is FQGNSA. The whole variable domain, filled in from reference TRBV7-2 and TRBJ2-2, reads GAGVSQSPSNKVTEKGKDVELRCDPISGHTALYWYRQSLGQGLEFLIYFQGNSAPDKSGLPSDRFSAERTGGSVSTLTIQRTQQEDSAVYLCASSLVKMTGELFFGEGSRLTVL.

This clone was counted between two and nine times. V and J are TRBV19 and TRBJ1-1, with TRBD1 matching over 9 bases. Looked up from germline, CDR1 is LNHDA and CDR2 is SQIVND (reference sequence). The junction had 8 bases not matched to a gene; V was cut back by 5 bases and J by 13 bases. CDR3 length: 12 amino acids. In nucleotides, the CDR3 is TGTGCCAGTAGTCCCGTACAGGGGGCGGTTTTCTTT. Protein sequence: CASSPVQGAVFF.

This clone has more than one count but fewer than ten. The CDR3 is CASSQRLAGNYEQYF. DNA for the CDR3: TGCGCCAGCAGCCAGAGACTAGCGGGTAACTACGAGCAGTACTTC. The V gene is TRBV5-1, the J gene TRBJ2-7, with TRBD2 matching over 10 bases. Trimming cost V 4 bases and J 3 bases; bases outside gene matches: 7. CDR3 size: 15 residues. Germline V gene lookup returns CDR1 SGHRS and CDR2 YFSETQ.

V and J are TRBV7-2 and TRBJ2-7; 8 positions match TRBD1. There are 13 residues in the CDR3. V shed 5 bases and J 12 bases; nucleotides not matched to a gene: 12. Germline lookup yields CDR1 SGHTA and CDR2 FQGNSA. CDR3 sequence (DNA): TGTGCCAGCAGCCCTTGGGGGACAGGTCCGCCGTACTTC. The encoded protein is CASSPWGTGPPYF.

The sample holds a few counts of this clone. This chain uses TRBV5-4 with TRBJ1-2; a possible D gene is TRBD1 (5 bases). This CDR3 region has 16 residues. Germline-derived CDR1 and CDR2 are SGHNT and YYREEE (reference sequence). The ends were cut back, 1 base at V and 7 bases at J, with 20 bases in the middle. The CDR3 region has the DNA TGTGCCAGCAGCTTGAGCAGGGATAGTCTAGCGCGTGGCTACACCTTC. Encoded protein: CASSLSRDSLARGYTF.